This TCR beta chain emerged from a study of T cells in narcolepsy. The J segment lost 6 bases and the V segment lost 5 bases, leaving 7 bases of the junction unmatched. Germline V CDR1 and CDR2: LNHDA, SQIVND (reference sequence). The CDR3 extends over 14 amino acids. The sample holds a few counts of this clone. Its specificity is not known. Sequencing was performed with immunoSEQ multiplex PCR; in TCRdb, only in-frame clones are kept and a portion is missing. The profile shows some 30,000 clones, about 87% of them singletons. Notes on the study in general: HCRT-specific and TRIB2-specific autoreactive clonotypes appeared among same-patient CSF and blood CD4+ clonotypes. Blood of same and different patients, but not healthy controls, reportedly held recurring autoreactive clonotypes.

This chain joins TRBV19 and TRBJ1-5, with 7 bases identical to TRBD1. The receptor was derived from a human donor in good health. Material for sequencing was memory (CD45RA-) CD4+ T cells from blood. CDR3: CASSLPTGTQPQHF. The CDR3, as DNA: TGTGCCAGTAGTTTACCGACAGGGACTCAGCCCCAGCATTTT. Together with reference TRBV19 and TRBJ1-5, the CDR3 gives the full variable domain: DGGITQSPKYLFRKEGQNVTLSCEQNLNHDAMYWYRQDPGQGLRLIYYSQIVNDFQKGDIAEGYSVSREKKESFPLTVTSAQKNPTAFYLCASSLPTGTQPQHFGDGTRLSIL.